This TCR beta chain was identified during a study of cytomegalovirus exposure and HLA in healthy donors. Study-wide results and limits: Cytomegalovirus-associated TCR beta chains were listed, numbering 150 to 200.

Worth noting for this clone: Its specificity is not known.

The germline gives CDR1 SGHRS, CDR2 YFSETQ. Trimming took 0 bases from V and 4 from J, leaving 11 bases between them. The CDR3 spans 15 residues. The protocol was immunoSEQ multiplex PCR, while the TCRdb copy is restricted to in-frame clones and leaves out a portion. The profile shows 300,000 to 350,000 clones, around 90% of them singletons. The sequencing sample was made of PBMCs. The chain couples TRBV5-1 to TRBJ1-5; D unclear. The sequence came from a man younger than 40 in good health and CMV-seronegative. CDR3 protein: CASSLDGKYNQPQHF. In DNA form, the CDR3 reads TGCGCCAGCAGCTTGGACGGGAAGTATAATCAGCCCCAGCATTTT.